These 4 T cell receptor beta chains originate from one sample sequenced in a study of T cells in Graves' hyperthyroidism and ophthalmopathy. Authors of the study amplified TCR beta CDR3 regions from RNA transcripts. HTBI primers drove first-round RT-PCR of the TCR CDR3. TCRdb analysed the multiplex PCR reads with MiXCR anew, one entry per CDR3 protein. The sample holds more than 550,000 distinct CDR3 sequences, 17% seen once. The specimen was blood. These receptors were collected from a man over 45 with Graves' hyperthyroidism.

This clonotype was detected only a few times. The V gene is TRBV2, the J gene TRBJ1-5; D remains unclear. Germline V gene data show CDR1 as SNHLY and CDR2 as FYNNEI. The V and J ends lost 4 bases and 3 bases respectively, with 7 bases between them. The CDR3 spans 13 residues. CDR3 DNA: TGTGCCAGCAGTGTCGAGGCCAATCAGCCCCAGCATTTT. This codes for CASSVEANQPQHF.

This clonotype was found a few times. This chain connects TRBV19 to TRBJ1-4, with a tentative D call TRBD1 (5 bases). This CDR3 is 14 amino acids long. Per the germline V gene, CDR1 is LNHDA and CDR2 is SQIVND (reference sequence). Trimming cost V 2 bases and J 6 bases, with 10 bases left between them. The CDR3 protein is CASSIQGRDEKLFF. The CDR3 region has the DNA TGTGCCAGTAGTATACAGGGAAGGGATGAAAAACTGTTTTTT. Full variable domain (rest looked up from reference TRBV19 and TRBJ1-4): DGGITQSPKYLFRKEGQNVTLSCEQNLNHDAMYWYRQDPGQGLRLIYYSQIVNDFQKGDIAEGYSVSREKKESFPLTVTSAQKNPTAFYLCASSIQGRDEKLFFGSGTQLSVL.

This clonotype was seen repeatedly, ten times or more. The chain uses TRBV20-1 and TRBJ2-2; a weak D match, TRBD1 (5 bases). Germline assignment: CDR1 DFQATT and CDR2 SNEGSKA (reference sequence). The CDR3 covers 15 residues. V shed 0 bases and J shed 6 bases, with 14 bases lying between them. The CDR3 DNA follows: TGCAGTGCTAGAGATATAAGGGGAAGGGCCGGGGAGCTGTTTTTT. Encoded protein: CSARDIRGRAGELFF.

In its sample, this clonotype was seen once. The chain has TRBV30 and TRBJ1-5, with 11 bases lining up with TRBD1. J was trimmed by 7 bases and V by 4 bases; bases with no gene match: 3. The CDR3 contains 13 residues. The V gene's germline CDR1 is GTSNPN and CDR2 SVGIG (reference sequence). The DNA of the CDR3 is TGTGCCTGGAAGGGACAGGGGGACCAGCCCCAGCATTTT. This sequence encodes CAWKGQGDQPQHF.